This T cell receptor beta chain was obtained from a study of T cells after yellow fever vaccination. Whole-study findings and limits: Contamination by abundant bulk-population clonotypes could be present in FACS-sorted repertoires.

Germline V lookup: CDR1 SEHNR, CDR2 FQNEAQ (reference sequence). The CDR3 covers 14 residues. Each CDR3 protein is one row after TCRdb ran MiXCR on the 5' RACE reads. This table has approximately 610,000 distinct CDR3 sequences, around a sixth appearing once. To note about this clonotype: What it binds is unknown. The junction differs from germline at one of its ends, possibly a read error.

This TCR derives from a man younger than 35 who received the YFV17D yellow fever vaccine. This chain uses TRBV7-9 with TRBJ1-1; unclear D gene. This specimen was PBMCs, taken 5 to 6 days after the first yellow fever vaccination. The CDR3 region has the DNA TGTGCCAGCACCTTAGGGTTCTTGAACACTGAAGCTTTCTTT. This codes for CASTLGFLNTEAFF.